This T cell receptor beta chain emerged from a study of identical twins. Deletions cut 5 bases from V and 4 bases from J, with 18 bases between. CDR3 size: 16 residues. CDR1 is DFQATT, CDR2 SNEGSKA, per germline (reference sequence). TCRdb reprocessed the 5' RACE reads with MiXCR, giving one entry per CDR3 protein. The sample lists about 530,000 distinct CDR3 sequences, 15% occurring once. The same sample was also studied in work on yellow fever vaccine responses in identical twins.

This receptor was taken from a woman aged 18-29 years in good health. The chain uses TRBV20-1 and TRBJ1-6, with TRBD1 as a possible D gene (6 bases). The sequenced material came from CD4+ T cells sorted from blood. The CDR3 DNA reads TGCAGTGCTTCCCAGGGGCTCCTTGTTTATAATTCACCCCTCCACTTT. This gives the protein CSASQGLLVYNSPLHF.